This T cell receptor (beta chain) was identified during a study of vaccination and CD4 T cells after COVID-19. Study-level background: With a range of 35 to 161, the median interval from diagnosis to drawing post-COVID samples was approximately 100 days.

Cultured CD4+ T cells had their DNA profiled by the Oncomine TCR Beta short-read assay. TCRdb itself ran the PCR reads through MiXCR, one entry per CDR3 protein. This sample has about 11,000 distinct CDR3 sequences, with approximately 48% found just once. V was pared by 6 bases and J by 3 bases, with 9 bases of the junction left unmatched. The germline V gene encodes CDR1 LNHDA and CDR2 SQIVND (reference sequence). The CDR3 totals 16 residues. To note about this clonotype: Its antigen is still unknown.

Stated treatment: roughly 10-day PBMC culture with coronavirus spike peptide pools or control peptides (ViraFEST assay). After being plated at around 2 million per well, PBMCs were cultured with roughly 9.5 IU/ml IL-2 and 10 ug/ml peptide pools. The chain recombines TRBV19 with TRBJ1-5; the match to TRBD1 covers 9 bases. This TCR derives from a human donor who had recovered from COVID-19. The sequenced sample consisted of CD4+ T cells from blood, cultured in vitro. CDR3 sequence: CASSRGGQGDNQPQHF. The CDR3 bases are TGTGCCAGTAGCAGGGGGGGACAGGGCGACAATCAGCCCCAGCATTTT.